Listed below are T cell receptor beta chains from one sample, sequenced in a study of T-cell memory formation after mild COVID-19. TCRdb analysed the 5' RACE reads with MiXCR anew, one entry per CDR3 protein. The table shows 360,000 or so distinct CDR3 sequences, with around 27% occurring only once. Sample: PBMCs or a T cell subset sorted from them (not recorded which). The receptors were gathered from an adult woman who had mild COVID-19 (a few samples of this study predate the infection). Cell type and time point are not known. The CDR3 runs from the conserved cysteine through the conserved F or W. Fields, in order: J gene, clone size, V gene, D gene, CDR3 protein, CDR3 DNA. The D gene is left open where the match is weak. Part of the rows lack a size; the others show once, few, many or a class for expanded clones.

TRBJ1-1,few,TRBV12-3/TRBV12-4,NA,CASSLEGSLTEAFF,TGTGCCAGCAGTTTAGAGGGCAGTTTGACTGAAGCTTTCTTT
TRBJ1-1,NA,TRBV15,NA,CATSRGAVQGTAFF,TGTGCCACCAGCAGAGGTGCGGTACAGGGTACAGCTTTCTTT
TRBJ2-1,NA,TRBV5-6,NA,CASSLERARQFF,TGTGCCAGCAGCTTGGAAAGGGCGCGGCAGTTCTTC
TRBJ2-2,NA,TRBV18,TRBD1,CASSPDRDNTGELFF,TGTGCCAGCTCACCAGACAGGGATAACACCGGGGAGCTGTTTTTT
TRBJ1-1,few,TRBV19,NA,CASSITSFYTEAFF,TGTGCCAGTAGTATAACAAGTTTTTACACTGAAGCTTTCTTT
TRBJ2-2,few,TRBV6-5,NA,CASRKGGLNTGELFF,TGTGCCAGCAGAAAAGGGGGACTTAACACCGGGGAGCTGTTTTTT
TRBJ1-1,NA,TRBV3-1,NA,CASSQEIKNTEAFF,TGTGCCAGCAGCCAAGAAATTAAGAACACTGAAGCTTTCTTT
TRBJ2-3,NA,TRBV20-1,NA,CSARGTGEQYF,TGCAGTGCTAGAGGGACGGGAGAGCAGTATTTT
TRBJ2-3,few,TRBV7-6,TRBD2,CASSLGLGTSGLDTDTQYF,TGTGCCAGCAGCCTCGGACTTGGGACTAGCGGACTTGACACAGATACGCAGTATTTT
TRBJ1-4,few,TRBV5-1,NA,CASSLDGHAGLFF,TGCGCCAGCAGCTTGGACGGTCACGCAGGACTGTTTTTT
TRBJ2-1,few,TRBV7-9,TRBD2,CASSKTSGPYNEQFF,TGTGCCAGCAGCAAGACTAGCGGGCCTTACAATGAGCAGTTCTTC
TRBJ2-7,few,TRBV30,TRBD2,CAWRTSGGYHEQYF,TGTGCCTGGAGGACTAGCGGGGGGTACCACGAGCAGTACTTC
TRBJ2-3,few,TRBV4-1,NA,CASSQARDLTDTQYF,TGCGCCAGCAGCCAAGCCAGGGACCTCACAGATACGCAGTATTTT
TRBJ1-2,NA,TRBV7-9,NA,CASSPRTVYGYTF,TGTGCCAGCAGCCCCAGGACGGTCTATGGCTACACCTTC
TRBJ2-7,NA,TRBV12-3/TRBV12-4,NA,CASSFTAGSYEQYF,TGTGCCAGCAGTTTCACCGCGGGGTCGTACGAGCAGTACTTC
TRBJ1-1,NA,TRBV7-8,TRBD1,CASSLGTGAGEAFF,TGTGCCAGCAGCTTAGGGACAGGGGCCGGTGAAGCTTTCTTT
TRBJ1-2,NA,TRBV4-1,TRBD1,CASSSQDRGGYGYTF,TGCGCCAGCAGCTCACAGGACAGGGGTGGCTATGGCTACACCTTC
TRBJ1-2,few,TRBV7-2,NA,CASSLFLWAGGYTF,TGTGCCAGCAGCTTGTTTCTTTGGGCGGGAGGCTACACCTTC
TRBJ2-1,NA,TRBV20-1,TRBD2,CSAETSRDYRSYNEQFF,TGCAGTGCCGAAACCAGCCGGGACTACCGTTCCTACAATGAGCAGTTCTTC
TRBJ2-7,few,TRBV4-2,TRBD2,CASSQDGEGGICSYEQYF,TGTGCCAGCAGCCAAGATGGTGAGGGAGGGATTTGCTCCTACGAGCAGTACTTC
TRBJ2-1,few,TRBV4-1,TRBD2,CASSQVVLAAYNEQFF,TGCGCCAGCAGCCAAGTAGTACTAGCGGCATACAATGAGCAGTTCTTC
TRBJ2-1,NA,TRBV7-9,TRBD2,CASSLGEGRNYNEQFF,TGTGCCAGCAGCTTAGGGGAGGGCCGGAATTACAATGAGCAGTTCTTC
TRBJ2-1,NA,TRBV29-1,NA,CSVDGGPIEQFF,TGCAGCGTTGACGGAGGGCCGATTGAGCAGTTCTTC
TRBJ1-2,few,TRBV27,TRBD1,CASSLTDRAYGYTF,TGTGCCAGCAGTTTAACGGACAGGGCATATGGCTACACCTTC
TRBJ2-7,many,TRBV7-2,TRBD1,CASSRGTGVYEQYF,TGTGCCAGCAGTCGAGGGACAGGGGTCTACGAGCAGTACTTC
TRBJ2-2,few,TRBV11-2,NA,CASSARHRVGTGELFF,TGTGCCAGCAGCGCCCGGCACAGGGTTGGCACCGGGGAGCTGTTTTTT
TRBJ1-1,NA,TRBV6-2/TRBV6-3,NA,CASSLPNAEAFF,TGTGCCAGCAGCCTCCCCAACGCTGAAGCTTTCTTT
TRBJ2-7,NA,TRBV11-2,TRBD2,CASSLLSGGWEQYF,TGTGCCAGCAGCTTATTAAGCGGGGGATGGGAGCAGTACTTC
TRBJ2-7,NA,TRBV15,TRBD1,CATSRAGSAGQGAREQYF,TGTGCCACCAGCAGAGCTGGTTCCGCGGGACAGGGGGCGAGGGAGCAGTACTTC
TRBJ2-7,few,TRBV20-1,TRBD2,CSARASGLTYEQYF,TGCAGTGCTAGGGCTAGCGGACTTACCTACGAGCAGTACTTC
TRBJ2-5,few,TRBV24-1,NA,CATSAIDLGFRETQYF,TGTGCCACCAGTGCAATCGATCTGGGATTCCGAGAGACCCAGTACTTC
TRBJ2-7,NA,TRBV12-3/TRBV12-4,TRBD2,CASSPPAQRDNYEQYF,TGTGCCAGCAGTCCCCCAGCCCAGCGGGATAACTACGAGCAGTACTTC
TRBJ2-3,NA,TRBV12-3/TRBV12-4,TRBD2,CASSLVGLALDTQYF,TGTGCCAGCAGTTTAGTGGGACTAGCGTTAGATACGCAGTATTTT
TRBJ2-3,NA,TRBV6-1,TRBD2,CASSGLAGGPDTQYF,TGTGCCAGCAGTGGACTAGCGGGGGGGCCAGATACGCAGTATTTT
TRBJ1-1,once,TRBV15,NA,CATSSPGYEAFF,TGTGCCACCAGCAGTCCGGGTTACGAAGCTTTCTTT
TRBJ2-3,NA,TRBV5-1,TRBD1,CASSPDRSSTDTQYF,TGCGCCAGCAGCCCGGACAGGTCTAGCACAGATACGCAGTATTTT
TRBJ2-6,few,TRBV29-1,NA,CSVIPGTPSGANVLTF,TGCAGCGTCATCCCGGGGACCCCGAGCGGGGCCAACGTCCTGACTTTC
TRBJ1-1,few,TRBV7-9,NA,CASSLVEVEAFF,TGTGCCAGCAGCTTAGTGGAAGTTGAAGCTTTCTTT
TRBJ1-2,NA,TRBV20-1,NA,CSARDLVAGEGGFNYGYTF,TGCAGTGCTAGAGATTTAGTGGCAGGGGAAGGGGGTTTTAACTATGGCTACACCTTC